A single sample is the source of the 23 T cell receptor beta chains below, sequenced in a study of CD8 T cells in ankylosing spondylitis. Study outcomes and limitations: One TCR beta motif, made up of several highly homologous variants, appeared characteristic of ankylosing spondylitis blood.

TCRdb redid the calling of the 5' RACE reads with MiXCR, one entry per CDR3 protein. The table records 800,000 to 900,000 distinct CDR3 sequences, 12% of them present only once. These receptors have no identified antigens. Specimen: blood, either unsorted or a sorted T cell fraction (not recorded which). Source of these receptors: a male donor with ankylosing spondylitis.

This clonotype came up a few times. This chain uses TRBV7-2 with TRBJ2-2; D is undetermined. Trimming removed 1 base from V and 2 bases from J, with 8 bases in between. The CDR3 is 15 amino acids. Germline V gives CDR1 SGHTA, CDR2 FQGNSA. The CDR3 coding sequence is TGTGCCAGCAGCTTAGAAGGGATTAACACCGGGGAGCTGTTTTTT. This encodes CASSLEGINTGELFF.

The chain joins TRBV7-2 to TRBJ2-3; no definite D call. Trimming took off 2 bases at V and 0 bases at J, with 12 bases between the two ends. Germline CDR1 is SGHTA and CDR2 is FQGNSA. This CDR3 spans 16 amino acids. The DNA of the CDR3 is TGTGCCAGCAGCTTATTCTCCGTTGTCAGCACAGATACGCAGTATTTT. The encoded protein is CASSLFSVVSTDTQYF.

The gene calls are TRBV20-1 and TRBJ1-4; D remains unclear. Trimming pared 3 bases from V and 6 bases from J, leaving 11 bases between. The CDR3 runs to 13 residues. Germline values: CDR1 DFQATT, CDR2 SNEGSKA (reference sequence). In DNA form, the CDR3 reads TGCAGTGCTAGTCGGCAGTCTGATGAAAAACTGTTTTTT. This sequence encodes CSASRQSDEKLFF.

This clonotype has only a few counts. The chain recombines TRBV12-3 or TRBV12-4 with TRBJ2-3; 10 bases are a match to TRBD2. V shed 3 bases and J 6 bases; nucleotides not matched to a gene: 12. The CDR3 consists of 17 residues. The CDR3 sequence is CASSFASGTSVSDTQYF. The CDR3 bases are TGTGCCAGCAGTTTTGCTTCCGGGACTAGCGTATCCGATACGCAGTATTTT.

The chain combines TRBV29-1 with TRBJ2-3, with a possible D match to TRBD2 (6 bases). This CDR3 has 13 amino acids. From germline, CDR1 is SQVTM and CDR2 ANQGSEA. Trimming pared 3 bases from V and 5 bases from J, leaving 12 bases between. The CDR3 DNA is TGCAGCGTTGAGGGGGGAACAAGAGATACGCAGTATTTT. Translated, it gives CSVEGGTRDTQYF.

This clonotype was seen a handful of times. This chain connects TRBV19 to TRBJ2-3; D is perhaps TRBD2 (6 bases). The germline V and J ends were trimmed by 8 bases and 1 base, with 10 bases remaining between them. Germline V gene lookup returns CDR1 LNHDA and CDR2 SQIVND (reference sequence). The CDR3 sequence is 13 residues long. As DNA, the CDR3 is TGTGCCAGTCGGAGGGAAGGCACAGATACGCAGTATTTT. The encoded protein is CASRREGTDTQYF.

This chain joins TRBV5-5 and TRBJ1-1; possibly TRBD1 for D (5 bases). CDR3 length equals 11 residues. Deletions cut 4 bases from V and 7 bases from J, with 8 bases between. Germline loops: CDR1 SGHKS, CDR2 YYEKEE (reference sequence). The CDR3, as DNA: TGTGCCAGCAGCGGGGGGTTTGAAGCTTTCTTT. It translates to CASSGGFEAFF. The variable domain in full, with the rest retrieved from reference TRBV5-5 and TRBJ1-1, is DAGVTQSPTHLIKTRGQQVTLRCSPISGHKSVSWYQQVLGQGPQFIFQYYEKEERGRGNFPDRFSARQFPNYSSELNVNALLLGDSALYLCASSGGFEAFFGQGTRLTVV.

The chain is built from TRBV5-1 and TRBJ2-7; 7 nucleotides align to TRBD1. V lost 0 bases, J lost 2 bases, and 5 bases stayed unmatched. CDR3 length: 15 amino acids. Per germline, CDR1 SGHRS and CDR2 YFSETQ. The CDR3 spells CASSLVGGQTYEQYF. The CDR3 bases are TGCGCCAGCAGCTTGGTAGGGGGACAGACCTACGAGCAGTACTTC.

This chain links TRBV5-1 with TRBJ2-7, with D hard to call. In germline, CDR1 is SGHRS, CDR2 YFSETQ. CDR3 length equals 13 residues. V lost 1 base, J lost 4 bases, and 9 bases lay in between. CDR3 DNA sequence: TGCGCCAGCAGCTTGTTTGGGGAATACGAGCAGTACTTC. Translating gives CASSLFGEYEQYF.

In its sample, this clonotype was seen a few times. The chain has TRBV29-1 and TRBJ1-1; the match to TRBD1 covers 7 bases. Unmatched junction bases numbered 9, after V lost 6 bases and J lost 2 bases. Germline values: CDR1 SQVTM, CDR2 ANQGSEA. The CDR3 sequence is 14 residues long. CDR3 region: CSVLSGGPNTEAFF. Written as DNA, the CDR3 is TGCAGCGTCCTATCAGGGGGACCAAACACTGAAGCTTTCTTT.

This chain uses TRBV7-9 with TRBJ1-4; D uncertain. Trimming cost V 4 bases and J 2 bases, with 8 bases left between them. The germline gives CDR1 SEHNR, CDR2 FQNEAQ (reference sequence). The CDR3 totals 14 residues. In nucleotides, the CDR3 is TGTGCCAGCAGCTCGCGGGCGACTAATGAAAAACTGTTTTTT. Translated: CASSSRATNEKLFF.

This clonotype has just a few counts. The CDR3 here is CASSLIPTGGGNQPQHF. The CDR3 DNA reads as TGTGCCAGCAGTTTAATCCCCACAGGGGGTGGCAATCAGCCCCAGCATTTT. V and J are TRBV6-5 and TRBJ1-5, with 8 bases matching TRBD1. J gave up 2 bases and V 4 bases, and 10 bases lay outside the gene matches. This CDR3 contains 17 residues. Germline V gives CDR1 MNHEY, CDR2 SVGAGI.

The sample holds a few counts of this clonotype. The chain is built from TRBV29-1 and TRBJ2-3; TRBD1 matches 7 bases. Germline V gene data show CDR1 as SQVTM and CDR2 as ANQGSEA. V lost 4 bases and J lost 2; bases outside the gene matches: 6. CDR3 size: 14 residues. This chain's CDR3 is CSVAAGGYTDTQYF. CDR3 nucleotides: TGCAGCGTTGCGGCAGGGGGATACACAGATACGCAGTATTTT.

In this sample, this clonotype turned up many times. The chain joins TRBV20-1 to TRBJ2-5, with 7 bases matching TRBD1. This CDR3 spans 12 amino acids. V shed 3 bases and J 7 bases; nucleotides not matched to a gene: 5. Germline assignment: CDR1 DFQATT and CDR2 SNEGSKA (reference sequence). The CDR3 DNA follows: TGCAGTGCTAGCCGGGACAGAGGGACCCAGTACTTC. It translates to CSASRDRGTQYF.

This clonotype was observed a handful of times. The chain combines TRBV6-6 with TRBJ2-3; D might be TRBD1 or TRBD2, each matching 5 bases. This CDR3 comprises 12 residues. Germline V gene lookup returns CDR1 MNHNY and CDR2 SVGAGI (reference sequence). The V gene lost 8 bases and the J gene lost 4 bases, with 10 bases spanning the gap. CDR3: CASARGADTQYF. The CDR3 region has the DNA TGTGCCAGCGCGCGAGGGGCAGATACGCAGTATTTT.

This clonotype occurred many times. The rearrangement uses TRBV24-1 and TRBJ2-1, with D perhaps matching TRBD2 (6 bases). The CDR3 runs to 15 residues. V was cut by 2 bases and J by 4 bases, with 11 bases left in between. The germline CDR1 and CDR2 sequences are KGHDR and SFDVKD. The CDR3 reads CATSDSREPYNEQFF. The CDR3 nucleotides read TGTGCCACCAGTGATTCTCGGGAGCCATACAATGAGCAGTTCTTC.

This clonotype was counted a few times. The DNA is omitted, as the CDR3 cannot be located on it reliably, and the CDR3 follows TCRdb's listing. J is TRBJ2-4 and V is TRBV21-1; the table's D call, TRBD2, has no DNA check behind it. TRBV21-1 is a pseudogene locus. The CDR3 is 16 amino acids long, termini counted. The CDR3 loop is CASSKVASGSKNIQYF.

The chain employs TRBV7-6 and TRBJ2-5, with 12 nucleotides matching TRBD2. The germline V gene encodes CDR1 SGHVS and CDR2 FNYEAQ. The CDR3 spans 15 residues. V shed 8 bases and J 4 bases; nucleotides not matched to a gene: 8. CDR3 nucleotide sequence: TGTGCCAGCGCCCGACTAGCGGGAGCTGTAGAGACCCAGTACTTC. Amino acids: CASARLAGAVETQYF.

DNA of the CDR3: TGTGCCAGCAGTCTGTTGAGAGGTCGGGGGCAAGGGACGCAGTATTTT. It specifies CASSLLRGRGQGTQYF. The chain links TRBV28 to TRBJ2-3, with D perhaps given as TRBD1 or TRBD2 (6 bases each). Trimming pared 5 bases from V and 9 bases from J, leaving 24 bases between. CDR3 size: 16 residues. CDR1 is MDHEN, CDR2 SYDVKM, per germline.

The chain links TRBV6-1 to TRBJ2-2; perhaps TRBD1 as D (5 bases). Trimming shortened V by 7 bases and J by 1 base, and 16 bases separated the two germline ends. The CDR3 consists of 16 residues. Germline CDR1 is MNHNS and CDR2 is SASEGT. The CDR3: CASTRSLQGNTGELFF. CDR3 coding DNA: TGTGCCAGCACGAGAAGCCTTCAGGGGAACACCGGGGAGCTGTTTTTT.

A remark on this clonotype: Germline is not matched at one junction end, which may reflect a read error. The chain uses TRBV20-1 and TRBJ1-2; D ambiguous. Germline V gives CDR1 DFQATT, CDR2 SNEGSKA (reference sequence). The CDR3 has 14 amino acids. The DNA for the CDR3 is TGCAGTGATAGAGCCACTGGGAAGAACTATGGCTACACCTTC. Its protein is CSDRATGKNYGYTF.

The V call is TRBV20-1, the J call TRBJ2-5; no definite D call. This CDR3 has 15 residues. The V gene lost 1 base and the J gene lost 1 base, with 13 bases spanning the gap. Per the germline V gene, CDR1 is DFQATT and CDR2 is SNEGSKA (reference sequence). CDR3 sequence reads: CSARVWRASQETQYF. For the CDR3, the DNA is TGCAGTGCTAGAGTGTGGAGAGCTTCCCAAGAGACCCAGTACTTC.

The V call is TRBV18, the J call TRBJ1-6; no reliable D call. Germline CDR1 reads KGHSH; CDR2 reads LQKENI. There are 15 residues in the CDR3. Trimming stripped 1 base from V and 7 bases from J, with 11 bases between. CDR3 sequence (DNA): TGTGCCAGCTCACCACAACAGCTTGAGAATTCACCCCTCCACTTT. This translates into CASSPQQLENSPLHF.